The 7 T cell receptor beta chains listed next were all sequenced from one sample in a study of vaccination and CD4 T cells after COVID-19. The time point here: late sampling 161 to 241 days after vaccination in a few convalescent patients. Treatment reported: approximately nine-day PBMC culture with coronavirus spike peptide pools or control peptides (ViraFEST assay). With the Oncomine TCR Beta short-read assay, DNA from cultured CD4+ T cells was sequenced. MiXCR was run by TCRdb on the PCR reads, yielding one entry per CDR3 protein. Here the sample spans 20,000 to 25,000 distinct CDR3 sequences, roughly two fifths being singletons. No antigen is known for these receptors. The starting material was CD4+ T cells from blood, cultured in vitro, obtained about 7 months after SARS-CoV-2 vaccination. These receptors were taken from a human donor who had recovered from COVID-19.

The chain has TRBV5-1 and TRBJ1-2; D unclear. CDR1 is SGHRS, CDR2 YFSETQ, per germline. The CDR3 contains 13 residues. V was cut by 2 bases and J by 4 bases, with 9 bases left in between. This CDR3 reads CASSLSSAYGYTF. The CDR3 DNA reads TGCGCCAGCAGCTTATCATCCGCCTATGGCTACACCTTC.

Concerning this clonotype: This may be a read error, as it is one base from a much larger clone. This sequence joins TRBV11-3 and TRBJ2-3; D might be TRBD2 (5 bases). The CDR3 runs to 15 residues. V was cut by 8 bases and J by 1 base, with 16 bases left in between. The V gene's germline CDR1 is SGHNT and CDR2 YENEEA. CDR3 loop: CASARQVGGTDTQYF. The CDR3 DNA sequence: TGTGCCAGCGCACGTCAGGTGGGAGGCACAGATACGCAGTATTTT. The whole variable domain, remainder taken from reference TRBV11-3 and TRBJ2-3, is EAGVVQSPRYKIIEKKQPVAFWCNPISGHNTLYWYLQNLGQGPELLIRYENEEAVDDSQLPKDRFSAERLKGVDSTLKIQPAELGDSAVYLCASARQVGGTDTQYFGPGTRLTVL.

This clonotype was picked up a small number of times. This chain links TRBV20-1 with TRBJ1-5, with D uncertain. From germline, CDR1 is DFQATT and CDR2 SNEGSKA (reference sequence). Deletions cut 0 bases from V and 0 bases from J, with 15 bases between. The CDR3 has 17 amino acids. Written as DNA, the CDR3 is TGCAGTGCTAGAGACCCCCTAATCGGTGGTAGCAATCAGCCCCAGCATTTT. Translated: CSARDPLIGGSNQPQHF.

This clonotype occurred once. J is TRBJ1-1 and V is TRBV18, with no clear D. From germline, CDR1 is KGHSH and CDR2 LQKENI. V lost 2 bases to trimming and J lost 1 base, with 5 bases between them. This CDR3 has 13 residues. The CDR3 nucleotides are TGTGCCAGCTCACCAAATGGGAACACTGAAGCTTTCTTT. Amino acids: CASSPNGNTEAFF.

This clonotype has more than one count but fewer than ten. CDR3: CASSGGNRGTYGYTF. The CDR3 nucleotides are TGTGCCAGCAGTGGGGGTAACAGGGGGACCTATGGCTACACCTTC. The genes are TRBV6-1 and TRBJ1-2; TRBD1 aligns across 8 bases. The CDR3 is 15 amino acids. V was clipped by 4 bases and J by 4 bases; unmatched bases: 8. Germline CDR1 reads MNHNS; CDR2 reads SASEGT.

This clonotype was found a few times. CDR3 in amino acids: CASTTPPSGGAFSSYNEQFF. The CDR3 DNA is TGTGCCAGCACCACGCCCCCTAGCGGGGGGGCTTTCAGCTCCTACAATGAGCAGTTCTTC. The chain couples TRBV7-6 to TRBJ2-1; 12 bases match TRBD2. The germline CDR1 and CDR2 sequences are SGHVS and FNYEAQ. The CDR3 covers 20 residues. Germline trimming cut 7 bases from V and 0 bases from J; bases unmatched to any gene: 16.

By proportion, this clonotype is medium-sized. J is TRBJ1-1 and V is TRBV6-4; 8 nucleotides line up with TRBD1. The CDR3 spans 14 residues. V lost 6 bases, J lost 5 bases, and 8 bases stayed unmatched. From germline, CDR1 is MRHNA and CDR2 SNTAGT. This chain's CDR3 is CASRNRTGKTEAFF. The CDR3 DNA is TGTGCCAGCAGAAACCGGACAGGGAAGACTGAAGCTTTCTTT.